One and the same sample provided the 17 T cell receptor beta chains below, sequenced in a study of lymphopenia after photon versus proton radiotherapy. TCRdb's table, derived via immunoSEQ multiplex PCR, lists solely in-frame clones and lacks some. The data show approximately 25,000 clones, about 84% seen once. The sample here was peripheral blood, taken from a patient treated with proton-based radiotherapy. All receptors come from a woman in her 70s with pancreatic cancer.

The chain employs TRBV4-3 and TRBJ2-7; perhaps TRBD2 as D (6 bases). The CDR3 is 17 amino acids. CDR1 is LGHNA, CDR2 YSLEER, per germline. The V end lost 0 bases, the J end lost 3 bases, and 18 bases lay between the germline ends. For the CDR3, the DNA is TGCGCCAGCAGCCAAGAACCCCCCGCGGGATCTAACTACGAGCAGTACTTC. It encodes CASSQEPPAGSNYEQYF.

The chain employs TRBV6-1 and TRBJ2-3; D gene ambiguous. The CDR3 runs to 11 residues. Trimming left V 2 bases short and J 5 bases short, with 2 bases between. Germline lookup yields CDR1 MNHNS and CDR2 SASEGT. The CDR3 loop is CASSELDTQYF. In DNA form, the CDR3 reads TGTGCCAGCAGTGAACTAGATACGCAGTATTTT.

This chain joins TRBV15 and TRBJ2-5; D gene ambiguous. CDR1 and CDR2 from the germline V gene are LNHNV and YYDKDF (reference sequence). The CDR3 extends over 15 amino acids. Trimming took off 0 bases at V and 5 bases at J, with 13 bases between the two ends. CDR3 sequence (DNA): TGTGCCACCAGCAGAGATTCCGGGCCCGGGGAGACCCAGTACTTC. Translation gives CATSRDSGPGETQYF.

The CDR3 loop reads CASSLASGVISGELFF. In DNA form, the CDR3 reads TGCGCCAGCAGCTTGGCCTCGGGAGTCATCTCCGGGGAGCTGTTTTTT. J is TRBJ2-2 and V is TRBV5-1, with D perhaps matching TRBD2 (6 bases). The CDR3 spans 16 residues. Trimming removed 0 bases at V and 6 bases at J, with 15 bases between. Per the germline V gene, CDR1 is SGHRS and CDR2 is YFSETQ.

The chain carries TRBV7-2 and TRBJ2-1; a weak D match, TRBD1 (6 bases). Germline CDR1 and CDR2: SGHTA and FQGNSA. Trimming stripped 1 base from V and 7 bases from J, with 23 bases between. CDR3 length equals 18 residues. The CDR3 DNA reads TGTGCCAGCAGCTTAGTCTCGGGTGGCAGGGGACGACTTAATGAGCAGTTCTTC. Translating gives CASSLVSGGRGRLNEQFF. The full variable domain, completed using reference TRBV7-2 and TRBJ2-1, is GAGVSQSPSNKVTEKGKDVELRCDPISGHTALYWYRQSLGQGLEFLIYFQGNSAPDKSGLPSDRFSAERTGGSVSTLTIQRTQQEDSAVYLCASSLVSGGRGRLNEQFFGPGTRLTVL.

The chain has TRBV28 and TRBJ2-6; possible D gene TRBD2, 6 bases. This CDR3 comprises 17 residues. The germline V gene encodes CDR1 MDHEN and CDR2 SYDVKM. Trimming removed 3 bases at V and 4 bases at J, with 16 bases between. CDR3: CASSLIGGAGGANVLTF. The CDR3, as DNA: TGTGCCAGCAGTTTGATTGGGGGAGCGGGCGGGGCCAACGTCCTGACTTTC.

The V gene is TRBV19, the J gene TRBJ2-7; D is unresolved. The V end lost 0 bases, the J end lost 3 bases, and 15 bases lay between the germline ends. The CDR3 is made up of 16 amino acids. Germline values: CDR1 LNHDA, CDR2 SQIVND (reference sequence). As DNA, the CDR3 is TGTGCCAGTAGTATAGATATTAGCTCCAGAAACTACGAGCAGTACTTC. It specifies CASSIDISSRNYEQYF.

In this sample, this clone turned up once. The V call is TRBV6-1, the J call TRBJ1-3; no firm D call. Germline values: CDR1 MNHNS, CDR2 SASEGT. The CDR3 spans 13 residues. Trimming pared 4 bases from V and 4 bases from J, leaving 8 bases between. The CDR3 DNA is TGTGCCAGCAGTGCGGACCCGGGAAACACCATATATTTT. Amino acid sequence: CASSADPGNTIYF.

The chain uses TRBV10-3 and TRBJ2-3; 11 bases are a match to TRBD2. The CDR3 is 13 amino acids. With 10 bases clipped from V and 4 bases from J, the junction kept 4 bases outside the gene matches. CDR1 is ENHRY, CDR2 SYGVKD, per germline. CDR3 DNA: TGTGCCAGTCAACTAGCGGGAGCAGATACGCAGTATTTT. As protein: CASQLAGADTQYF.

The V and J genes are TRBV5-1 and TRBJ2-1; TRBD2 agrees at 11 bases. The germline V gene encodes CDR1 SGHRS and CDR2 YFSETQ. The ends lost 1 base at V and 6 bases at J; junction bases unmatched: 3. This CDR3 contains 15 residues. In nucleotides, the CDR3 is TGCGCCAGCAGCTTGCTAGCGGGAGGTGTCAATGAGCAGTTCTTC. Its protein is CASSLLAGGVNEQFF.

The CDR3 is CASSSRNYNEQFF. CDR3 nucleotide sequence: TGTGCCAGCAGCTCAAGAAATTACAATGAGCAGTTCTTC. V gene TRBV28 combines with J gene TRBJ2-1; the D is unclear. Germline CDR1 and CDR2: MDHEN and SYDVKM. V lost 6 bases and J lost 4, with 10 bases in between. The CDR3 contains 13 residues.

V is TRBV28 and J is TRBJ2-3; D tentatively reads TRBD1 or TRBD2 (7 bases each). CDR3 length: 16 amino acids. Germline V gene data show CDR1 as MDHEN and CDR2 as SYDVKM. V lost 6 bases, J lost 2 bases, and 18 bases lay in between. The CDR3 DNA follows: TGTGCCAGCAGCACCGCAGGGGGAGGGATCACAGATACGCAGTATTTT. As protein: CASSTAGGGITDTQYF.

V usage is TRBV7-2 and J usage is TRBJ2-3; 9 nucleotides align to TRBD2. Trimming removed 4 bases from V and 4 bases from J; junction bases left unmatched: 12. Germline CDR1 is SGHTA and CDR2 is FQGNSA. This CDR3 is built from 17 residues. For the CDR3, the DNA is TGTGCCAGCAGCTACAGTGTACGAGCGGGAGGTTCAGATACGCAGTATTTT. Its translation: CASSYSVRAGGSDTQYF.

This clone was found a few times. The chain links TRBV5-1 to TRBJ2-2; D may match TRBD1 or TRBD2 (5 bases each). The CDR3 runs 16 residues. Germline CDR1 and CDR2: SGHRS and YFSETQ. Trimming removed 4 bases at V and 1 base at J, with 14 bases between. CDR3 loop: CASSTTGTENTGELFF. The DNA of the CDR3 is TGCGCCAGCAGCACAACCGGGACGGAGAACACCGGGGAGCTGTTTTTT.

The chain combines TRBV15 with TRBJ1-5; D is undetermined. CDR1 and CDR2 from the germline V gene are LNHNV and YYDKDF (reference sequence). The V and J ends lost 4 bases and 3 bases respectively, with 10 bases between them. The CDR3 loop spans 14 amino acids. CDR3 in DNA: TGTGCCACCAGCAACGGGATCCACAATCAGCCCCAGCATTTT. Translating it yields CATSNGIHNQPQHF.

The table lists this clone with a count of one. The chain links TRBV6-5 to TRBJ1-5, with D hard to call. The germline V gene encodes CDR1 MNHEY and CDR2 SVGAGI. Trimming left V 2 bases short and J 1 base short, with 6 bases between. The CDR3 has 14 amino acids. In DNA, the CDR3 is TGTGCCAGCAGTTACGCCCGGAGCAATCAGCCCCAGCATTTT. Its protein is CASSYARSNQPQHF.

This clone showed up just a few times. This chain links TRBV19 with TRBJ1-5; D gene unclear. Trimming took off 0 bases at V and 5 bases at J, with 11 bases between the two ends. The CDR3 consists of 15 residues. Germline CDR1 reads LNHDA; CDR2 reads SQIVND (reference sequence). The CDR3 region is CASSIELGLHQPQHF. The CDR3 DNA is TGTGCCAGTAGTATAGAATTGGGTTTGCATCAGCCCCAGCATTTT.